This T cell receptor (beta chain) was sequenced for a study of blood T cell repertoires in COVID-19. Study details: Sources were T cells, B-cell-depleted T cells, or PBMCs; the material itself was cDNA or gDNA.

The V and J ends lost 4 bases and 11 bases respectively, with 23 bases between them. Per the germline V gene, CDR1 is LGHDT and CDR2 is YNNKEL (reference sequence). The CDR3 length is 15 residues. Authors' analysis steps: Nucleated cell number was recorded as an estimate derived from reference gene primer amplification. Method: immunoSEQ multiplex PCR; TCRdb's copy keeps in-frame clones and lacks some. Clonal size and the V and J genes are those of that table, whereas D and trimming came from the DNA. Altogether over 60,000 clones are present, 75% to 90% being singletons, with the ten largest covering approximately 8.9%.

The sequenced material came from peripheral blood. The chain recombines TRBV3-1 (or the pseudogene TRBV3-2) with TRBJ1-1, with D maybe TRBD1 (5 bases). This receptor was obtained from a man older than 75 with acute or convalescent COVID-19. The CDR3, as DNA: TGTGCCAGCAGCCCAGCGGGACTCCTCGATCGAGTGGCTTTCTTT. Encoded protein: CASSPAGLLDRVAFF.